Shown below are 24 T cell receptor beta chains from a single sample sequenced in a study of regulatory T cells in long-lasting Graves disease. Time point here: persistent/refractory GD, antithyroid drugs over 5 years with positive TRAb. After RNA was extracted from PBMCs, the TCR library was made from it. Arm-PCR of CDR3 regions with iRepertoire HTBI primers generated TCR beta libraries. TCRdb analysed the multiplex PCR reads with MiXCR anew, one entry per CDR3 protein. The sample consists of around 430,000 distinct CDR3 sequences, around a fifth of them appearing once. The sequencing used peripheral blood mononuclear cells (PBMCs), collected when the disease was refractory, from a patient treated with antithyroid drugs. These receptor sequences come from a female donor with Graves disease.

The chain employs TRBV30 and TRBJ2-7, with D perhaps matching TRBD1 (6 bases). The V gene's germline CDR1 is GTSNPN and CDR2 SVGIG (reference sequence). The CDR3 loop spans 11 amino acids. Trimming removed 8 bases at V and 7 bases at J, with 15 bases between. The CDR3 protein is CAGRQAWEQYF. The CDR3 DNA follows: TGTGCCGGCCGACAGGCATGGGAGCAGTACTTC.

The J gene is TRBJ2-3, the V gene TRBV7-8, with 16 bases fitting TRBD2. The J segment lost 0 bases and the V segment lost 6 bases, leaving 6 bases of the junction unmatched. The CDR3 extends over 18 amino acids. Germline CDR1 and CDR2: SGHVS and FQNEAQ. This CDR3 is CASSPPGLAGGSTDTQYF. The CDR3 DNA is TGTGCCAGCAGTCCGCCGGGACTAGCGGGAGGGAGCACAGATACGCAGTATTTT.

The V and J genes are TRBV20-1 and TRBJ2-5; D gene unclear. Germline V gene lookup returns CDR1 DFQATT and CDR2 SNEGSKA (reference sequence). The V and J ends lost 6 bases and 5 bases respectively, with 16 bases between them. The CDR3 runs 13 residues. CDR3 sequence: CSAQGRFSETQYF. The CDR3 region has the DNA TGCAGTGCCCAAGGGCGGTTTTCGGAGACCCAGTACTTC.

This clonotype was found many times. V and J are TRBV29-1 and TRBJ2-7; no reliable D call. V shed 1 base and J shed 4 bases, with 8 bases lying between them. This CDR3 spans 12 amino acids. CDR1 and CDR2 from the germline V gene are SQVTM and ANQGSEA. The CDR3 DNA sequence: TGCAGCGTTGAAGGAGCCTCTTACGAGCAGTACTTC. It codes for CSVEGASYEQYF.

This clonotype has a handful of counts. The rearrangement joins TRBV6-2 or TRBV6-3 to TRBJ2-4; 10 positions match TRBD1. CDR1 MNHEY and CDR2 SVGEGT come from the germline V gene. CDR3 length: 14 amino acids. Unmatched junction bases numbered 2, after V lost 2 bases and J lost 7 bases. The CDR3 protein is CASSYDRGQNIQYF. DNA of the CDR3: TGTGCCAGCAGTTACGACAGGGGGCAGAACATTCAGTACTTC.

The V gene is TRBV11-3, the J gene TRBJ2-1, with TRBD2 identical over 13 bases. Trimming cost V 0 bases and J 9 bases; bases outside gene matches: 8. Looked up from germline, CDR1 is SGHNT and CDR2 is YENEEA. This CDR3 region has 17 residues. The CDR3 DNA reads as TGTGCCAGCAGCTTAGATGGACTAGCGGGAGTAGGTAGTGAGCAGTTCTTC. It specifies CASSLDGLAGVGSEQFF.

In its sample, this clonotype was seen many times. Germline is not matched at one junction end, which may reflect a read error. The rearrangement joins TRBV7-7 to TRBJ2-5; D possibly corresponds to TRBD1 (6 bases). There are 14 residues in the CDR3. Per the germline V gene, CDR1 is SSHAT and CDR2 is FNYEAQ (reference sequence). The CDR3 loop reads CASSGGRGGETQYF. The CDR3 DNA is TGTGCTAGCAGCGGAGGCAGAGGGGGAGAGACCCAGTACTTC.

This chain links TRBV19 with TRBJ1-5; 9 bases align to TRBD1. The J segment lost 5 bases and the V segment lost 4 bases, leaving 6 bases of the junction unmatched. This CDR3 region has 15 residues. Germline V gene data show CDR1 as LNHDA and CDR2 as SQIVND (reference sequence). In DNA, the CDR3 is TGTGCCAGTAGTACGTGGGACAGGGATTATCAGCCCCAGCATTTT. This sequence encodes CASSTWDRDYQPQHF.

The chain uses TRBV4-1 and TRBJ1-1, with D hard to call. This CDR3 spans 16 amino acids. Trimming took 3 bases from V and 0 from J, leaving 14 bases between them. Germline lookup yields CDR1 MGHRA and CDR2 YSYEKL. The CDR3 DNA follows: TGCGCCAGCAGCCATGTCATCCGCGAATTGAACACTGAAGCTTTCTTT. Its translation: CASSHVIRELNTEAFF.

The chain is built from TRBV7-2 and TRBJ1-2; TRBD1 matches at 7 bases. The CDR3 has 16 amino acids. CDR1 and CDR2 (germline): SGHTA, FQGNSA. The trim removed 5 bases at V and 2 bases at J, leaving 11 bases unmatched. The CDR3 protein is CASSQDFRGQNYGYTF. For the CDR3, the DNA is TGTGCCAGCAGCCAAGATTTTCGGGGACAGAACTATGGCTACACCTTC.

A word on this clonotype: This may be a read error, as it is one base from a much larger clone. J is TRBJ1-2 and V is TRBV6-5, with D unclear. Germline-derived CDR1 and CDR2 are MNHEY and SVGAGI. There are 13 residues in the CDR3. Written as DNA, the CDR3 is TGTGACAGCAGCCTCGGACGGGAGTATGGCTACACCTTC. This codes for CDSSLGREYGYTF.

The gene calls are TRBV3-1 and TRBJ2-5, with D perhaps TRBD1 (5 bases). The V end lost 0 bases, the J end lost 4 bases, and 12 bases lay between the germline ends. This CDR3 is built from 15 residues. Germline V gene sequence: CDR1 LGHDT, CDR2 YNNKEL (reference sequence). The CDR3 spells CASSQDSRGIETQYF. The CDR3 DNA reads TGTGCCAGCAGCCAAGATTCTAGGGGTATAGAGACCCAGTACTTC.

The J gene is TRBJ2-1, the V gene TRBV28; TRBD2 agrees at 10 bases. CDR3 size: 15 residues. V shed 3 bases, J shed 6 bases, and the junction held 5 bases outside the gene matches. Germline V gene data show CDR1 as MDHEN and CDR2 as SYDVKM. The CDR3 region is CASSFRGLAINEQFF. CDR3 DNA sequence: TGTGCCAGCAGTTTCAGGGGACTAGCGATCAATGAGCAGTTCTTC.

This clonotype was counted ten times or more. Here the CDR3 DNA reads TGTGCCAGCAGTCCACTGACGGGACAGGGGGGCCAGTTCTATGGCTACACCTTC. It yields the protein CASSPLTGQGGQFYGYTF. The chain carries TRBV27 and TRBJ1-2, with 11 nucleotides matching TRBD1. V shed 5 bases and J 4 bases; nucleotides not matched to a gene: 15. The CDR3 runs 18 residues. The germline V gene has CDR1 MNHEY and CDR2 SMNVEV (reference sequence).

This clonotype showed up just a few times. The rearrangement uses TRBV3-1 and TRBJ2-7; maybe TRBD2 (5 bases). Germline lookup yields CDR1 LGHDT and CDR2 YNNKEL (reference sequence). The CDR3 is 15 residues long. V lost 4 bases and J 2 bases, leaving 15 bases between the germline ends. CDR3 nucleotide sequence: TGTGCCAGCAGCCCCCTTGAGGGCCGAACCTACGAGCAGTACTTC. It specifies CASSPLEGRTYEQYF.

The sample holds many counts of this clonotype. The rearrangement joins TRBV2 to TRBJ1-2; 8 nucleotides align to TRBD1. The CDR3 has 13 residues. The V segment lost 9 bases and the J segment 2 bases; nucleotides outside the gene matches: 5. The V gene's germline CDR1 is SNHLY and CDR2 FYNNEI. The chain's CDR3 is CASRDRKNYGYTF. The CDR3 coding sequence is TGTGCCAGTAGGGACAGGAAGAACTATGGCTACACCTTC.

The rearrangement links TRBV28 to TRBJ2-7; 9 nucleotides line up with TRBD1. The germline V gene encodes CDR1 MDHEN and CDR2 SYDVKM. The junction had 15 bases not matched to a gene; V was cut back by 5 bases and J by 7 bases. The CDR3 is made up of 16 amino acids. CDR3 region: CASSRDPGQGLDEQYF. Here the CDR3 DNA reads TGTGCCAGCAGTCGCGATCCGGGACAGGGATTAGATGAGCAGTACTTC. Supplemented by reference TRBV28 and TRBJ2-7, the full variable domain reads DVKVTQSSRYLVKRTGEKVFLECVQDMDHENMFWYRQDPGLGLRLIYFSYDVKMKEKGDIPEGYSVSREKKERFSLILESASTNQTSMYLCASSRDPGQGLDEQYFGPGTRLTVT.

This rearrangement joins TRBV30 to TRBJ2-2; D ambiguous. Germline CDR1 GTSNPN, CDR2 SVGIG (reference sequence). The V end lost 2 bases, the J end lost 0 bases, and 4 bases lay between the germline ends. The CDR3 runs to 13 residues. CDR3 amino acids: CAWSTPNTGELFF. The CDR3 DNA reads TGTGCCTGGAGTACCCCGAACACCGGGGAGCTGTTTTTT.

This clonotype was seen only a few times. The gene calls are TRBV12-5 and TRBJ2-3, with 9 bases aligning to TRBD1. The CDR3 consists of 13 residues. Germline lookup yields CDR1 LGHNT and CDR2 FRNRAP. V lost 8 bases, J lost 6 bases, and 6 bases stayed unmatched. CDR3 DNA sequence: TGTGCTAGTACCCGGGACAGGGCGGATACGCAGTATTTT. Residues: CASTRDRADTQYF.

This clonotype was detected ten times or more. The genes are TRBV28 and TRBJ1-5, with unresolved D. CDR3 length equals 14 residues. The V end lost 9 bases, the J end lost 2 bases, and 14 bases lay between the germline ends. Looked up from germline, CDR1 is MDHEN and CDR2 is SYDVKM. CDR3 residues: CASNRVIGNQPQHF. The CDR3 nucleotides are TGTGCCAGTAACCGCGTAATAGGCAATCAGCCCCAGCATTTT.

The table lists this clonotype with a count of one. Because the CDR3 is missing its conserved closing phenylalanine or tryptophan, this is likely a read error. The CDR3 spells CASSDDYEQYL. The CDR3 nucleotides are TGCGCCAGCAGCGACGACTACGAGCAGTACCTC. This chain joins TRBV5-1 and TRBJ2-7; D is unclear. V was clipped by 4 bases and J by 3 bases, with 5 bases between them. Germline CDR1 reads SGHRS; CDR2 reads YFSETQ. There are 11 residues in the CDR3.

This clonotype was found a few times. The chain carries TRBV6-2 or TRBV6-3 and TRBJ2-7; D ambiguous. The length of the CDR3 is 14 residues. Trimming removed 5 bases at V and 3 bases at J, with 14 bases between. Germline values: CDR1 MNHEY, CDR2 SVGEGT. The CDR3 nucleotides are TGTGCCAGCAGTGACTTAGGTCTCCACTACGAGCAGTACTTC. Translating gives CASSDLGLHYEQYF.

The chain combines TRBV5-8 with TRBJ2-7; TRBD1 aligns across 7 bases. V trimming: 4 bases; J trimming: 5 bases; junction bases outside the gene matches: 18. CDR1 SGHTS and CDR2 YDEGEE come from the germline V gene. The CDR3 is 17 amino acids. CDR3 DNA sequence: TGTGCCAGCAGCCACGGGACAGCCCAAATCCTAATCCACGAGCAGTACTTC. The encoded protein is CASSHGTAQILIHEQYF.

V and J are TRBV29-1 and TRBJ1-4, with TRBD1 as a possible D gene (5 bases). Germline loops: CDR1 SQVTM, CDR2 ANQGSEA. This CDR3 has 14 residues. The V end was cut by 0 bases, the J end by 7 bases, with 12 bases between. Here the CDR3 reads CSVEDPSGGEKLFF. The CDR3 nucleotides read TGCAGCGTTGAAGATCCGAGCGGGGGTGAAAAACTGTTTTTT.